This T cell receptor (beta chain) appears in the sequencing data of a study of regulatory T cells in long-lasting Graves disease. Study-level points and caveats: The study examined only peripheral blood, not thyroid tissue. Because few samples were included, accuracy may have been lower.

In building TCR beta libraries, iRepertoire HTBI primers were used together with Arm-PCR of CDR3 regions. A single record per CDR3 protein comes from TCRdb applying MiXCR to the multiplex PCR reads. The sample lists around 500,000 distinct CDR3 sequences, around 13% seen once, with around 9.3% in the top ten. CDR1 is SGHAT, CDR2 FQNNGV, per germline. CDR3 length: 15 residues. V was trimmed by 0 bases and J by 10 bases, leaving 16 bases between them. The time point: newly diagnosed GD, antithyroid drugs for less than 3 months. With RNA extracted from PBMCs as input, the TCR library was made. Turning to this clonotype: The antigen is unknown. This sequence may be a read error, since a much larger clone differs from it by one base.

The same sample was also studied in work on T cells in Graves' hyperthyroidism and ophthalmopathy.

This clonotype was obtained from a young woman with Graves disease. The specimen comprised peripheral blood mononuclear cells (PBMCs), sampled at new diagnosis, from a patient treated with antithyroid drugs. This sequence joins TRBV11-2 and TRBJ2-1; D is perhaps TRBD1 (6 bases). The CDR3 DNA reads TGTGCCAGCAGCTTAGAAATCAGTGGGGGCTACGAGCAGTTCTTC. Translated: CASSLEISGGYEQFF. The full variable domain, completed using reference TRBV11-2 and TRBJ2-1, is EAGVAQSPRYKIIEKRQSVAFWCNPISGHATLYWYQQILGQGPKLLIQFQNNGVVDDSQLPKDRFSAERLKGVDSTLKIQPAKLEDSAVYLCASSLEISGGYEQFFGPGTRLTVL.